This T cell receptor (beta chain) came from a study of cytomegalovirus exposure and HLA in healthy donors. At the level of the study: The same platform was used for the 120 validation repertoires and the 650 to 800 first-cohort repertoires, a later analysis reported. General observations from the study: A few chains tied to CMV proved CMV antigen-specific in vitro.

This clone was seen a single time. The antigen is not known. Only in-frame clones appear in the TCRdb table, and some are missing; sequencing was by immunoSEQ multiplex PCR. The sample consists of approximately 300,000 clones, roughly 90% of them appearing once. The trim removed 4 bases at V and 5 bases at J, leaving 7 bases unmatched. Germline V gene sequence: CDR1 SGHRS, CDR2 YFSETQ. CDR3 length: 15 amino acids. The sample comprised PBMCs. The chain has TRBV5-1 and TRBJ2-5; 11 nucleotides match TRBD2. The sequence came from a woman aged 18-29 years in good health and CMV-seronegative. CDR3 bases: TGCGCCAGCAGCCTCTTTAGCGGGAGGGATGAGACCCAGTACTTC. Its translation: CASSLFSGRDETQYF.